This is a list of T cell receptor beta chains from one sample in a study of cytomegalovirus exposure and HLA in healthy donors. Sequencing was performed with immunoSEQ multiplex PCR; in TCRdb, only in-frame clones are kept and a portion is missing. This repertoire shows about 200,000 clones, around 80% found once; its top ten account for about 1.7%. Sample: PBMCs. The receptors stem from a man aged 45-65 years in good health and CMV-seronegative. CDR3s include the opening cysteine and the closing phenylalanine or tryptophan. A D gene is named only where the DNA matches it firmly. Size is stated for part of the rows, as once, few or many counts, or as a class when the clone is expanded.

j_gene	d_gene	abundance	v_gene	CDR3nt	CDR3aa
TRBJ2-3	-	once	TRBV30	TGTGCCTGGAGTCCGGGAGATACGCAGTATTTT	CAWSPGDTQYF
TRBJ2-7	TRBD1	-	TRBV28	TGTGCCAGCAGCGCGCCGGGACAGGGGTCCTACGAGCAGTACTTC	CASSAPGQGSYEQYF
TRBJ1-5	-	-	TRBV7-4	TGTGCCAGCTGCCCTCACGGGAGGAGCAATCAGCCCCAGCATTTT	CASCPHGRSNQPQHF
TRBJ2-2	TRBD1	-	TRBV7-9	TGTGCCAGCAGTTGGGAAATCGGGACAGGGACGGCCGGGGAGCTGTTTTTT	CASSWEIGTGTAGELFF
TRBJ2-1	-	-	TRBV5-5	TGTGCCAGCACCAGGGATGGGGGCTATACCTACAATGAGCAGTTCTTC	CASTRDGGYTYNEQFF
TRBJ2-7	TRBD2	few	TRBV19	TGTGCCAGTAGGACTAGCGGGAACTCCTACGAGCAGTACTTC	CASRTSGNSYEQYF
TRBJ2-7	TRBD2	-	TRBV5-1	TGCGCCAGCAGCTTGCGCTCGGGACTAGCGGCCCTGGGCGGCGAGCAGTACTTC	CASSLRSGLAALGGEQYF
TRBJ2-1	TRBD2	-	TRBV7-8	TGTGCCAGCAGTCCCCGACTAGCGGGAGGCTCGAGCTCCTACAATGAGCAGTTCTTC	CASSPRLAGGSSSYNEQFF
TRBJ2-7	-	-	TRBV7-2	TGTGCCAGCAGCTTAGTCATCAACTCCTACGAGCAGTACTTC	CASSLVINSYEQYF
TRBJ2-3	TRBD1	few	TRBV6-6	TGTGCCAGCAGTCGCCCGGGACAGGACACAGATACGCAGTATTTT	CASSRPGQDTDTQYF
TRBJ2-7	-	once	TRBV19	TGTGCCAGTAGTATCGAGCTAGTGGGCGAGCAGTACTTC	CASSIELVGEQYF
TRBJ2-7	-	-	TRBV4-1	TGCGCCAGCAGCCAAGCCGGGAGTCCTGCCTACGAGCAGTACTTC	CASSQAGSPAYEQYF
TRBJ2-1	-	-	TRBV10-1	TGCGCCAGCAGCGAGGAGAATGAGCAGTTCTTC	CASSEENEQFF
TRBJ1-1	-	-	TRBV30	TGTGCCTGGAGCCCAGGGTCCGAGTTGGCTACGGATTTCTTT	CAWSPGSELATDFF
TRBJ2-1	TRBD2	-	TRBV5-5	TGTGCCAGCAGCTTGGTCGGCGGGAGAGTCGATGAGCAGTTCTTC	CASSLVGGRVDEQFF
TRBJ2-7	TRBD1	-	TRBV19	TGTGCCAGTAGTCCTGACAGGGGGTACGAGCAGTACTTC	CASSPDRGYEQYF